Listed below are T cell receptor beta chains from one sample, sequenced in a study of post-analysis software for immune sequencing data. One entry per CDR3 protein, called by TCRdb with MiXCR from the PCR reads. The table records about 260,000 distinct CDR3 sequences, approximately 34% of them present only once. Sample: blood. The receptors stem from a girl aged 5-17 years with multiple sclerosis. Each CDR3 is given with its conserved first and last residue. Each record gives: CDR3 length, clone size, V gene, J gene, D gene, CDR3 DNA, CDR3 protein. D genes are given only for firm matches. Clone size is stated in some rows and not others, as once, few, many or a class when expanded.

12	.	TRBV29-1	TRBJ1-5	.	TGCAGCGTTGAACAGGTCGGTGAGCCCCAGCATTTT	CSVEQVGEPQHF
14	many	TRBV14	TRBJ1-6	TRBD1	TGTGCCAGCAGCCTAGCAGGGGGCGGTTCACCCCTCCACTTT	CASSLAGGGSPLHF
13	many	TRBV9	TRBJ2-1	.	TGTGCCAGCAGCGTAGACGAGGGCGCGGAGCAGTTCTTC	CASSVDEGAEQFF
13	.	TRBV11-2	TRBJ2-7	.	TGTGCCAGCAGCCTCCGTTTCTCCTACGAGCAGTACTTC	CASSLRFSYEQYF
15	once	TRBV7-9	TRBJ1-5	TRBD1	TGTGCCAGCAGCTTAGGGGACAGCGCCAATCAGCCCCAGCATTTT	CASSLGDSANQPQHF
14	many	TRBV29-1	TRBJ1-2	.	TGCAGCGTTGAGGTTACAGGGATTAACTATGGCTACACCTTC	CSVEVTGINYGYTF
14	many	TRBV24-1	TRBJ2-1	.	TGTGCCACCAGTGATGCTTTAGCCGTTACGCGGCAGTTCTTC	CATSDALAVTRQFF
13	.	TRBV29-1	TRBJ2-7	TRBD2	TGCAACGCTACAGCGGGAGCCGGATACGAGCAGTACTTC	CNATAGAGYEQYF
16	once	TRBV28	TRBJ1-1	.	TGTGCCAGCAGTCTAGGAAGTGGACAATTGAACACTGAAGCTTTCTTT	CASSLGSGQLNTEAFF
14	.	TRBV7-8	TRBJ2-7	.	TGTGCCAGCAGCTTGGACCCGGGAATTTACGAGCAGTACTTC	CASSLDPGIYEQYF
14	many	TRBV4-1	TRBJ2-3	TRBD2	TGCGCCAGCAGATGGACTAGCGGGTCTGATACGCAGTATTTT	CASRWTSGSDTQYF
12	.	TRBV3-1	TRBJ2-1	.	TGTGCCAGCGGGCAGGTTGCCAATGAGCAGTTCTTC	CASGQVANEQFF
15	.	TRBV2	TRBJ2-1	.	TGTGCCAGCAGTCCCGAGGGCCCACAAGGAGCTGAGCAGTTCTTC	CASSPEGPQGAEQFF
14	.	TRBV20-1	TRBJ1-1	.	TGCAGTGCTAGAAGGGATGGCAGGGCGGCTGAAGCTTTCTTT	CSARRDGRAAEAFF
13	many	TRBV9	TRBJ1-1	.	TGTGCCAGCAGCGTTTCGGGAAACACTGAAGCTTTCTTT	CASSVSGNTEAFF
14	many	TRBV28	TRBJ2-7	TRBD1	TGTGCCAGCAGTTCCCCGGACAGGGGCGACGAGCAGTACTTC	CASSSPDRGDEQYF
15	few	TRBV5-1	TRBJ1-5	.	TGCGCCAGCAGCTTGGTCTCGGATAGCAATCAGCCCCAGCATTTT	CASSLVSDSNQPQHF
15	many	TRBV2	TRBJ2-3	TRBD2	TGTGCCAGCAGCGCTAGCGGGAGGGGCACAGATACGCAGTATTTT	CASSASGRGTDTQYF
15	many	TRBV24-1	TRBJ2-1	TRBD1	TGTGCCACCAGTGATTCCGGGACAGGGGCCAATGAGCAGTTCTTC	CATSDSGTGANEQFF
15	many	TRBV7-6	TRBJ2-2	.	TGTGCCAGCAGCACCCTAGCCTTGGGAACCGGGGAGCTGTTTTTT	CASSTLALGTGELFF
15	.	TRBV6-5	TRBJ2-5	TRBD2	TGTGCCAGCAGTTACGCGGGGGGATTTGTGGAGACCCAGTACTTC	CASSYAGGFVETQYF
13	few	TRBV29-1	TRBJ1-3	.	TGCAGCGTGGGACGGCCGCCGGGAAACACCATATATTTT	CSVGRPPGNTIYF
13	many	TRBV28	TRBJ2-5	.	TGTGCCAGCCGGAGGGCGGTTCAAGAGACCCAGTACTTC	CASRRAVQETQYF
16	many	TRBV11-1	TRBJ2-1	TRBD2	TGTGCCAGCAGCTTCGCTCTAGCGGGAGGGGTGAATGAGCAGTTCTTC	CASSFALAGGVNEQFF
15	.	TRBV5-1	TRBJ1-1	.	TGCGCCAGCAGCTTGGAGTCAGGCCTTCGGACTGAAGCTTTCTTT	CASSLESGLRTEAFF
13	once	TRBV7-2	TRBJ1-2	.	TGTGCCAGCAGCTTAGCCAGCAGCTATGGCTACACCTTC	CASSLASSYGYTF